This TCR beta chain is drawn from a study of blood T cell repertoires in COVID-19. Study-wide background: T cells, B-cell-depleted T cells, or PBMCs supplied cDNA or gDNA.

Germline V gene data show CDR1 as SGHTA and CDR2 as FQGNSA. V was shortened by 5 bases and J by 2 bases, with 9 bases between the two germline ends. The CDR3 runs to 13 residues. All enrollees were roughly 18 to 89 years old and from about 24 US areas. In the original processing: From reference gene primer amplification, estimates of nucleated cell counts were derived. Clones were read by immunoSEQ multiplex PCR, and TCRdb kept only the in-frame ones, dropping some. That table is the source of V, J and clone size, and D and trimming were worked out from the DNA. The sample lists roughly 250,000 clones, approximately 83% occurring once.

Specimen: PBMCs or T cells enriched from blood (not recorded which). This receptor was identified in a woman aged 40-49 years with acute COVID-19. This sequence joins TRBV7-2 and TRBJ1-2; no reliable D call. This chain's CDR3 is CASSAGLNYGYTF. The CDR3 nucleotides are TGTGCCAGCAGCGCAGGCCTGAACTATGGCTACACCTTC.